Below are 23 T cell receptor beta chains sequenced from a single sample in a study of shared clonotypes between healthy human individuals. The repertoire was sequenced with immunoSEQ multiplex PCR; TCRdb's copy has only in-frame clones and lacks some. Of roughly 1 million clones listed, approximately 80% are singletons. Sequenced input: memory CD4+ T cells from PBMCs. The subset was: CD45RA-negative fraction. Receptor source: a man between 18 and 35 years old in good health. Some clones in this sample may be carry-over from other donors' samples.

The chain uses TRBV10-3 and TRBJ2-2; D possibly uses TRBD1 or TRBD2 (6 bases each). This CDR3 spans 16 amino acids. Germline CDR1 ENHRY, CDR2 SYGVKD. The V gene lost 8 bases and the J gene lost 3 bases, with 19 bases spanning the gap. The CDR3 loop is CAIAFRWGADTGELFF. The CDR3 bases are TGTGCCATCGCTTTTCGATGGGGGGCAGACACCGGGGAGCTGTTTTTT.

This chain links TRBV5-1 with TRBJ2-1; no reliable D call. V lost 5 bases and J 5 bases, leaving 5 bases between the germline ends. There are 11 residues in the CDR3. CDR1 is SGHRS, CDR2 YFSETQ, per germline. Here the CDR3 reads CASSPHNEQFF. The CDR3 region has the DNA TGCGCCAGCAGTCCGCACAATGAGCAGTTCTTC.

The chain links TRBV28 to TRBJ1-5, with D tentatively TRBD1 (5 bases). CDR3 size: 12 residues. CDR1 and CDR2 from the germline V gene are MDHEN and SYDVKM. CDR3 protein: CVAGRFNQPQHF. CDR3 sequence (DNA): TGTGTAGCAGGGCGATTCAATCAGCCCCAGCATTTT.

The rearrangement joins TRBV5-4 to TRBJ2-1; D is perhaps TRBD2 (6 bases). Germline V gene lookup returns CDR1 SGHNT and CDR2 YYREEE (reference sequence). The CDR3 totals 14 residues. V shed 2 bases and J shed 10 bases, with 16 bases lying between them. CDR3: CASSFPGALLEQFF. CDR3 nucleotide sequence: TGTGCCAGCAGCTTTCCGGGAGCCCTTTTAGAGCAGTTCTTC.

V gene TRBV9 combines with J gene TRBJ2-3; no reliable D call. Germline V CDR1 and CDR2: SGDLS, YYNGEE. V lost 4 bases and J lost 2, with 14 bases in between. CDR3 size: 15 residues. CDR3 region: CASSPGGYPTDTQYF. In DNA form, the CDR3 reads TGTGCCAGCAGCCCCGGCGGTTATCCCACAGATACGCAGTATTTT.

The gene calls are TRBV5-1 and TRBJ2-7; D gene ambiguous. Trimming removed 0 bases from V and 4 bases from J, with 17 bases in between. The CDR3 has 16 residues. CDR1 SGHRS and CDR2 YFSETQ come from the germline V gene. The chain's CDR3 is CASSLGLIVLGYEQYF. The CDR3 DNA is TGCGCCAGCAGCTTGGGACTTATCGTTTTGGGGTACGAGCAGTACTTC.

This chain links TRBV28 with TRBJ2-3, with 7 bases fitting TRBD1. This CDR3 is 16 amino acids long. From germline, CDR1 is MDHEN and CDR2 SYDVKM. V lost 5 bases to trimming and J lost 0 bases; unmatched junction nucleotides: 8. As DNA, the CDR3 is TGTGCCAGCAGTCAGACAGGGACGACTAGCACAGATACGCAGTATTTT. This gives the protein CASSQTGTTSTDTQYF.

The rearrangement links TRBV28 to TRBJ2-2, with 7 bases aligning to TRBD2. CDR1 MDHEN and CDR2 SYDVKM come from the germline V gene. The CDR3 is 13 amino acids. V trimming: 6 bases; J trimming: 5 bases; junction bases outside the gene matches: 3. CDR3 DNA: TGTGCCAGCAGAATGGGGGGGACCGGGGAGCTGTTTTTT. As protein: CASRMGGTGELFF.

The V and J genes are TRBV7-2 and TRBJ1-1; D remains unclear. V was cut by 0 bases and J by 4 bases, with 15 bases left in between. The CDR3 length is 16 residues. Germline CDR1 SGHTA, CDR2 FQGNSA. The CDR3 nucleotides read TGTGCCAGCAGCTTAGCGAGCTTAGGGTTGGGCACTGAAGCTTTCTTT. Translated, it gives CASSLASLGLGTEAFF. Complete variable domain (other parts from reference TRBV7-2 and TRBJ1-1): GAGVSQSPSNKVTEKGKDVELRCDPISGHTALYWYRQSLGQGLEFLIYFQGNSAPDKSGLPSDRFSAERTGGSVSTLTIQRTQQEDSAVYLCASSLASLGLGTEAFFGQGTRLTVV.

Details on this clone: Other DNA sequences in this specimen translate into the identical CDR3. V gene TRBV6-5 combines with J gene TRBJ1-1; no clear D gene. This CDR3 is built from 11 residues. Trimming took off 5 bases at V and 4 bases at J, with 5 bases between the two ends. Looked up from germline, CDR1 is MNHEY and CDR2 is SVGAGI. The CDR3 region is CASSPGTEAFF. As DNA, the CDR3 is TGTGCCAGCAGTCCAGGCACTGAAGCTTTCTTT.

This clone was picked up many times. The CDR3 coding sequence is TGCGCCAGCAGCTTGGTCGCGGTTAACACCGGGGAGCTGTTTTTT. Its protein product is CASSLVAVNTGELFF. V gene TRBV5-1 combines with J gene TRBJ2-2; D not certain. Germline V lookup: CDR1 SGHRS, CDR2 YFSETQ. The CDR3 contains 15 residues. V dropped 0 bases and J dropped 2 bases, with 8 bases sitting between them.

V gene TRBV28 combines with J gene TRBJ1-2, with D perhaps TRBD1 (5 bases). This CDR3 is built from 14 residues. Per germline, CDR1 MDHEN and CDR2 SYDVKM. Trimming took 6 bases from V and 5 from J, leaving 16 bases between them. The CDR3 DNA reads TGTGCCAGCAGGGAGGGGCAGGGATTGTATGGCTACACCTTC. It yields the protein CASREGQGLYGYTF.

The chain links TRBV2 to TRBJ1-1; D perhaps matches TRBD1 (6 bases). With 6 bases removed from V and 8 bases from J, the gap between germline ends came to 16 bases. Germline V gene lookup returns CDR1 SNHLY and CDR2 FYNNEI. This CDR3 comprises 13 residues. The DNA of the CDR3 is TGTGCCAGCAGGGAACAGGGCGCCGGCGAAGCTTTCTTT. Translating it yields CASREQGAGEAFF.

As to this clone: One end of the junction varies from germline; a read error may be responsible. V is TRBV7-9 and J is TRBJ2-5; possible D gene TRBD1, 5 bases. Germline lookup yields CDR1 SEHNR and CDR2 FQNEAQ (reference sequence). This CDR3 comprises 11 residues. The CDR3 DNA sequence: TGTGCCAGCAGCTTAGTTGCGACAGTAGACTTC. It yields the protein CASSLVATVDF.

This sequence joins TRBV25-1 and TRBJ2-7, with D unclear. This CDR3 is built from 12 residues. V lost 8 bases, J lost 2 bases, and 10 bases lay in between. The V gene's germline CDR1 is MGHDK and CDR2 SYGVNS. DNA of the CDR3: TGTGCCAGCGCTTTGGGCGCCTACGAGCAGTACTTC. This sequence encodes CASALGAYEQYF.

The chain is built from TRBV11-1 and TRBJ1-1; TRBD1 matches at 8 bases. Germline assignment: CDR1 SGHAT and CDR2 FQDESV (reference sequence). This CDR3 spans 15 amino acids. Germline trimming cut 5 bases from V and 3 bases from J; bases unmatched to any gene: 8. CDR3 in DNA: TGTGCCAGCAGCGGACGCAGGGGGCTGGACACTGAAGCTTTCTTT. It specifies CASSGRRGLDTEAFF.

In DNA form, the CDR3 reads TGTGCCAGCAGTTACCTGGAAGTTGTCGCCGGGGAGCTGTTTTTT. It is translated as CASSYLEVVAGELFF. The V gene is TRBV6-5, the J gene TRBJ2-2; D is ambiguous. The CDR3 consists of 15 residues. Germline V gene data show CDR1 as MNHEY and CDR2 as SVGAGI. V was clipped by 2 bases and J by 6 bases, with 13 bases between them.

The chain combines TRBV7-9 with TRBJ2-1; D perhaps matches TRBD1 (5 bases). Trimming pared 6 bases from V and 0 bases from J, leaving 15 bases between. The CDR3 sequence is 16 residues long. Per germline, CDR1 SEHNR and CDR2 FQNEAQ (reference sequence). The CDR3 sequence: CASSPMGLFSYNEQFF. The CDR3 bases are TGTGCCAGCAGTCCTATGGGGCTGTTCTCCTACAATGAGCAGTTCTTC.

The V call is TRBV10-1, the J call TRBJ2-7; no firm D call. This CDR3 has 14 residues. The germline CDR1 and CDR2 sequences are WNHNN and SYGVQD (reference sequence). Deletions cut 9 bases from V and 6 bases from J, with 21 bases between. CDR3 sequence: CASPPGRGDSEQYF. The DNA of the CDR3 is TGCGCCAGTCCTCCTGGACGTGGGGATAGCGAGCAGTACTTC.

The genes are TRBV2 and TRBJ1-1; tentatively, D is TRBD1 (5 bases). CDR1 SNHLY and CDR2 FYNNEI come from the germline V gene. The CDR3 has 19 amino acids. Trimming removed 5 bases at V and 1 base at J, with 26 bases between. DNA of the CDR3: TGTGCCAGCAGTCCGAGGTCGTCAGGGCGGCGATACCAGAACACTGAAGCTTTCTTT. The encoded protein is CASSPRSSGRRYQNTEAFF.

The chain uses TRBV7-9 and TRBJ1-2, with D maybe TRBD1 (5 bases). Per the germline V gene, CDR1 is SEHNR and CDR2 is FQNEAQ (reference sequence). The CDR3 length is 14 residues. The V gene lost 1 base and the J gene lost 4 bases, with 10 bases spanning the gap. The CDR3 coding sequence is TGTGCCAGCAGCTTAGGGGACGGATTCTATGGCTACACCTTC. It yields the protein CASSLGDGFYGYTF.

The chain is built from TRBV9 and TRBJ2-1; perhaps TRBD2 as D (6 bases). The V end lost 1 base, the J end lost 7 bases, and 15 bases lay between the germline ends. Per germline, CDR1 SGDLS and CDR2 YYNGEE. CDR3 size: 15 residues. This chain's CDR3 is CASSVRPSVWNEQFF. CDR3 in DNA: TGTGCCAGCAGCGTAAGGCCTAGCGTGTGGAATGAGCAGTTCTTC.

Concerning this clone itself: The sample has other DNA sequences that encode this CDR3 too. The CDR3, as DNA: TGTGCCACCAGCAGAGATCGCCGAAACACCATATATTTT. It codes for CATSRDRRNTIYF. The rearrangement uses TRBV15 and TRBJ1-3; D gene ambiguous. CDR1 LNHNV and CDR2 YYDKDF come from the germline V gene (reference sequence). This CDR3 comprises 13 residues. The V gene lost 0 bases and the J gene lost 5 bases, with 5 bases spanning the gap. Variable domain in full (rest from reference TRBV15 and TRBJ1-3): DAMVIQNPRYQVTQFGKPVTLSCSQTLNHNVMYWYQQKSSQAPKLLFHYYDKDFNNEADTPDNFQSRRPNTSFCFLDIRSPGLGDTAMYLCATSRDRRNTIYFGEGSWLTVV.